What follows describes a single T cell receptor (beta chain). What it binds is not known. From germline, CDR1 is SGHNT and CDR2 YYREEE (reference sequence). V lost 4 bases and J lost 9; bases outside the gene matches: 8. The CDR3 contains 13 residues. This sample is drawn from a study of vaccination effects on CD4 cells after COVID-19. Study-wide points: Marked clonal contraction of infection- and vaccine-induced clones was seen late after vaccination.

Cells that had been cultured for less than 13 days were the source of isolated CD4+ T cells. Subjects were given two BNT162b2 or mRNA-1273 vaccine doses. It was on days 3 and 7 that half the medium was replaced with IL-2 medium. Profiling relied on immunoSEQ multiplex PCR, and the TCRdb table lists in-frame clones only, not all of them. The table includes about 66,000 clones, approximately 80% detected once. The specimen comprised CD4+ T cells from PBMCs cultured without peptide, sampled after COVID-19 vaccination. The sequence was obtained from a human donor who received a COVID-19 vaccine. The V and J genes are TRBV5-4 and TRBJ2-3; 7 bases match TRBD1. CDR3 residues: CASSPFRQGTQYF. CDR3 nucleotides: TGTGCCAGCAGCCCCTTCCGACAGGGCACGCAGTATTTT.